The 14 T cell receptor beta chains below were found in one sample sequenced in a study of shared clonotypes between healthy human individuals. Sequencing was performed with immunoSEQ multiplex PCR; in TCRdb, only in-frame clones are kept and a portion is missing. The table records around 1.9 million clones, 93% of them present only once. The naive CD8 subset, CD45RO-negative cells positively selected for CCR7, excluded terminally differentiated effector memory CD45RA+ cells. The sequenced sample consisted of naive CD8+ T cells from PBMCs. The receptors here all came from a man aged 18 to 35 in good health. Some clones in this sample may be carry-over from other donors' samples.

This chain joins TRBV2 and TRBJ1-1; D might be TRBD1 (6 bases). CDR3 size: 14 residues. V lost 2 bases, J lost 4 bases, and 11 bases lay in between. Germline V lookup: CDR1 SNHLY, CDR2 FYNNEI. This chain's CDR3 is CASSERQVSTEAFF. CDR3 nucleotide sequence: TGTGCCAGCAGTGAAAGACAGGTGAGCACTGAAGCTTTCTTT.

This chain links TRBV11-2 with TRBJ2-5; TRBD2 aligns across 8 bases. Unmatched junction bases numbered 10, after V lost 5 bases and J lost 5 bases. Germline CDR1 SGHAT, CDR2 FQNNGV. The CDR3 totals 15 residues. The chain's CDR3 is CASSPREGRMETQYF. The CDR3 coding sequence is TGTGCCAGCAGCCCCCGGGAGGGCCGGATGGAGACCCAGTACTTC.

The chain links TRBV7-6 to TRBJ2-2; TRBD1 matches at 7 bases. This CDR3 contains 13 residues. V shed 11 bases, J shed 3 bases, and the junction held 6 bases outside the gene matches. Looked up from germline, CDR1 is SGHVS and CDR2 is FNYEAQ. This CDR3 reads CAYRDRDTGELFF. The CDR3 coding sequence is TGTGCCTATAGGGACAGAGACACCGGGGAGCTGTTTTTT.

This chain uses TRBV9 with TRBJ1-2, with D possibly matching TRBD1 (6 bases). The V gene lost 3 bases and the J gene lost 8 bases, with 14 bases spanning the gap. This CDR3 region has 13 residues. Germline CDR1 and CDR2: SGDLS and YYNGEE. The chain's CDR3 is CASSAGDIGGYTF. The CDR3 nucleotides are TGTGCCAGCAGCGCGGGGGACATCGGCGGCTACACCTTC.

The chain employs TRBV30 and TRBJ2-1; 7 bases map to TRBD1. CDR3 size: 13 residues. V lost 3 bases, J lost 6 bases, and 5 bases stayed unmatched. CDR1 GTSNPN and CDR2 SVGIG come from the germline V gene (reference sequence). DNA of the CDR3: TGTGCCTGGAGAGACCAGGGGGTCAATGAGCAGTTCTTC. Translation gives CAWRDQGVNEQFF. The full variable domain, rest sourced from reference TRBV30 and TRBJ2-1, is SQTIHQWPATLVQPVGSPLSLECTVEGTSNPNLYWYRQAAGRGLQLLFYSVGIGQISSEVPQNLSASRPQDRQFILSSKKLLLSDSGFYLCAWRDQGVNEQFFGPGTRLTVL.

This chain connects TRBV27 to TRBJ2-7; 7 bases fit TRBD2. V lost 6 bases, J lost 5 bases, and 4 bases stayed unmatched. CDR3 size: 12 residues. Germline-derived CDR1 and CDR2 are MNHEY and SMNVEV (reference sequence). The CDR3 nucleotides read TGTGCCAGCAGCCCGGGACTAAACGAGCAGTACTTC. Its translation is CASSPGLNEQYF.

This clone was counted between two and nine times. This chain uses TRBV18 with TRBJ1-2, with 7 positions matching TRBD1. V lost 5 bases and J lost 10; bases outside the gene matches: 4. The CDR3 runs 11 residues. The germline CDR1 and CDR2 sequences are KGHSH and LQKENI. The CDR3 DNA reads as TGTGCCAGCTCAGAGACAGGGCCCTACACCTTC. It specifies CASSETGPYTF.

The genes are TRBV19 and TRBJ2-7; D gene uncertain. The CDR3 contains 15 residues. Germline CDR1 and CDR2: LNHDA and SQIVND (reference sequence). V was clipped by 6 bases and J by 3 bases, with 18 bases between them. In DNA form, the CDR3 reads TGTGCCAGTAGGCATGGTCCGGAGCTACTCTACGAGCAGTACTTC. This encodes CASRHGPELLYEQYF.

The CDR3 sequence is CASSESGIHEQYF. The CDR3 bases are TGCGCCAGCAGTGAGTCGGGGATTCACGAGCAGTACTTC. V and J are TRBV10-1 and TRBJ2-7, with no clear D. V dropped 0 bases and J dropped 5 bases, with 8 bases sitting between them. The germline CDR1 and CDR2 sequences are WNHNN and SYGVQD (reference sequence). The CDR3 contains 13 residues.

About this clone: The identical CDR3 is also encoded by other nucleotide sequences in the sample. The chain is built from TRBV5-4 and TRBJ2-7; D gene uncertain. Germline CDR1 and CDR2: SGHNT and YYREEE (reference sequence). This CDR3 has 12 amino acids. Trimming pared 4 bases from V and 0 bases from J, leaving 5 bases between. CDR3 DNA sequence: TGTGCCAGCAGCCCCGACTCCTACGAGCAGTACTTC. The encoded protein is CASSPDSYEQYF.

CDR3 nucleotide sequence: TGTGCCAGCAGTCCAAGGACTAGCGGAACCTACGAGCAGTACTTC. Protein product: CASSPRTSGTYEQYF. The rearrangement links TRBV6-1 to TRBJ2-7, with 10 bases fitting TRBD2. With V trimmed by 5 bases and J by 2 bases, 6 bases remained unmatched. Germline-derived CDR1 and CDR2 are MNHNS and SASEGT. CDR3 length: 15 residues.

CDR3 region: CASSLLGDENTIYF. As DNA, the CDR3 is TGTGCCAGCAGTTTATTAGGGGACGAAAACACCATATATTTT. The gene calls are TRBV28 and TRBJ1-3; possibly TRBD1 for D (5 bases). Per germline, CDR1 MDHEN and CDR2 SYDVKM. CDR3 size: 14 residues. Between the trimmed V and J ends, which lost 1 base and 6 bases, there was a span of 10 bases.

Regarding this clone: Other DNA sequences of this sample code for an identical CDR3. The chain joins TRBV27 to TRBJ2-1, with D unresolved. Trimming pared 2 bases from V and 5 bases from J, leaving 4 bases between. This CDR3 spans 12 amino acids. Germline loops: CDR1 MNHEY, CDR2 SMNVEV (reference sequence). CDR3 DNA: TGTGCCAGCAGTTTAGCCAACAATGAGCAGTTCTTC. Translating it yields CASSLANNEQFF.

This rearrangement joins TRBV9 to TRBJ2-3; the match to TRBD2 covers 7 bases. This CDR3 has 15 amino acids. Unmatched junction bases numbered 8, after V lost 5 bases and J lost 2 bases. Per the germline V gene, CDR1 is SGDLS and CDR2 is YYNGEE. CDR3 loop: CASRSLAETTDTQYF. The CDR3 coding sequence is TGTGCCAGCAGAAGCCTAGCGGAGACCACAGATACGCAGTATTTT.